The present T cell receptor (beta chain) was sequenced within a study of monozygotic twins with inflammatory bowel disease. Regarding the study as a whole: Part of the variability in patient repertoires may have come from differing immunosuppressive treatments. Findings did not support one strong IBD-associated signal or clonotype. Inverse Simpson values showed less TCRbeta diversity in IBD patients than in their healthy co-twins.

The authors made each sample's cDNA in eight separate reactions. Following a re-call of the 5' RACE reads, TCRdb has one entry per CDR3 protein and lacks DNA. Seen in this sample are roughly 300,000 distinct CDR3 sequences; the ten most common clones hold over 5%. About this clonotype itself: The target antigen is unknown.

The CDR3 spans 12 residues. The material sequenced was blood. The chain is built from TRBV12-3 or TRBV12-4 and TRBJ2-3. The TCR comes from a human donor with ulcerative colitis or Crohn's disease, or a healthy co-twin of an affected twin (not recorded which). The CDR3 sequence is CASSFSEFAQYF.